A single sample is the source of the 23 T cell receptor beta chains below, sequenced in a study of cytomegalovirus exposure and HLA in healthy donors. The data were produced by immunoSEQ multiplex PCR, yet TCRdb's version contains in-frame clones alone and is incomplete. The data show 120,000 or so clones, less than 90% seen once. Sequencing input: PBMCs. The receptors shown here come from a man aged 18 to 29 in good health and CMV-seropositive.

The V gene is TRBV28, the J gene TRBJ2-3, with D perhaps TRBD2 (6 bases). V lost 2 bases and J lost 0, with 24 bases in between. Germline CDR1 reads MDHEN; CDR2 reads SYDVKM. The CDR3 consists of 20 residues. CDR3 nucleotides: TGTGCCAGCAGTTTAGTGGGACTTCAGAAGGGTCTGGAAAGCACAGATACGCAGTATTTT. Its protein is CASSLVGLQKGLESTDTQYF.

This clone occurred a few times. This chain connects TRBV19 to TRBJ2-7; 7 nucleotides match TRBD1. V trimming: 5 bases; J trimming: 4 bases; junction bases outside the gene matches: 11. The V gene's germline CDR1 is LNHDA and CDR2 SQIVND (reference sequence). The CDR3 spans 15 residues. This chain's CDR3 is CASSADRDPPYEQYF. The CDR3 DNA reads as TGTGCCAGTAGTGCCGACAGGGACCCCCCGTACGAGCAGTACTTC.

J is TRBJ1-6 and V is TRBV23-1; D possibly corresponds to TRBD1 (5 bases). TRBV23-1 is flagged as an ORF with uncertain function. Trimming stripped 4 bases from V and 7 bases from J, with 17 bases between. The CDR3 consists of 16 residues. CDR3 bases: TGCGCCAGCAGTCCCCAGGGATCGGTCAAAAATTCACCCCTCCACTTT. Translated, it gives CASSPQGSVKNSPLHF.

This chain uses TRBV6-5 with TRBJ2-1; 9 bases are shared with TRBD1. The CDR3 loop spans 15 amino acids. From germline, CDR1 is MNHEY and CDR2 SVGAGI. Losses at the gene ends were 0 bases for V and 8 bases for J; bases not matched to a gene: 5. As DNA, the CDR3 is TGTGCCAGCAGTTACTCGGGGACAGGGTGGGATGAGCAGTTCTTC. Translation: CASSYSGTGWDEQFF.

J is TRBJ2-6 and V is TRBV5-1, with 9 bases aligning to TRBD1. This CDR3 is 20 amino acids long. The germline gives CDR1 SGHRS, CDR2 YFSETQ. Unmatched junction bases numbered 12, after V lost 2 bases and J lost 0 bases. CDR3 region: CASSLHLRQGVGSGANVLTF. Written as DNA, the CDR3 is TGCGCCAGCAGCTTACACCTACGACAGGGGGTTGGCTCTGGGGCCAACGTCCTGACTTTC.

J is TRBJ2-1 and V is TRBV11-3; no clear D gene. V lost 1 base, J lost 6 bases, and 7 bases lay in between. The germline V gene encodes CDR1 SGHNT and CDR2 YENEEA. The CDR3 runs to 13 residues. The chain's CDR3 is CASSLGPPNEQFF. The CDR3 nucleotides are TGTGCCAGCAGCTTAGGTCCTCCCAATGAGCAGTTCTTC.

The chain joins TRBV10-3 to TRBJ1-3; 8 positions agree with TRBD1. The CDR3 contains 16 residues. CDR1 is ENHRY, CDR2 SYGVKD, per germline. V lost 3 bases and J lost 0; bases outside the gene matches: 4. The CDR3 DNA sequence: TGTGCCATCAGTGAAGGACAGGGCCTCTCTGGAAACACCATATATTTT. Translating gives CAISEGQGLSGNTIYF.

This rearrangement joins TRBV18 to TRBJ2-7; 7 nucleotides align to TRBD1. The CDR3 sequence is 14 residues long. After removal of 2 bases from V and 7 bases from J, the junction contained 8 bases not matched to a gene. From germline, CDR1 is KGHSH and CDR2 LQKENI. CDR3 DNA: TGTGCCAGCTCACCAGGAGGACAGGTCTTAGAGCAGTACTTC. Amino acids: CASSPGGQVLEQYF.

This chain uses TRBV19 with TRBJ2-3, with D maybe TRBD2 (5 bases). The CDR3 has 15 residues. V was pared by 4 bases and J by 0 bases, with 11 bases between. Germline CDR1 and CDR2: LNHDA and SQIVND (reference sequence). Written as DNA, the CDR3 is TGTGCCAGTAGTAGGTACGGGGAAAGCACAGATACGCAGTATTTT. Its protein product is CASSRYGESTDTQYF.

The chain recombines TRBV2 with TRBJ2-7, with D perhaps TRBD1 (7 bases). V was clipped by 8 bases and J by 6 bases, with 17 bases between them. Germline CDR1 is SNHLY and CDR2 is FYNNEI. This CDR3 comprises 13 residues. CDR3 nucleotides: TGTGCCAGCCGCCTGGAGGGGGCAGTCGAGCAGTACTTC. It specifies CASRLEGAVEQYF.

The chain is built from TRBV6-6 and TRBJ2-5; D not certain. Trimming left V 2 bases short and J 5 bases short, with 6 bases between. The germline CDR1 and CDR2 sequences are MNHNY and SVGAGI (reference sequence). CDR3 size: 12 residues. The CDR3 reads CASSYPPETQYF. The CDR3 DNA reads as TGTGCCAGCAGTTACCCCCCGGAGACCCAGTACTTC.

The chain employs TRBV5-1 and TRBJ1-2; D remains ambiguous. This CDR3 comprises 14 residues. Germline lookup yields CDR1 SGHRS and CDR2 YFSETQ. V was pared by 4 bases and J by 2 bases, with 12 bases between. CDR3 residues: CASSRSERNYGYTF. The CDR3, as DNA: TGCGCCAGCAGCCGATCGGAGCGAAACTATGGCTACACCTTC.

The chain is built from TRBV30 and TRBJ1-6; TRBD1 agrees at 8 bases. The J segment lost 7 bases and the V segment lost 1 base, leaving 12 bases of the junction unmatched. The CDR3 runs 17 residues. Germline loops: CDR1 GTSNPN, CDR2 SVGIG (reference sequence). The CDR3 DNA follows: TGTGCCTGGAGTGCCCGACAGGGGTTGGGTATGAATTCACCCCTCCACTTT. Protein product: CAWSARQGLGMNSPLHF.

This clone was observed once. The chain recombines TRBV5-1 with TRBJ1-6; the D is unclear. CDR3 length: 15 residues. Deletions cut 4 bases from V and 2 bases from J, with 10 bases between. The germline CDR1 and CDR2 sequences are SGHRS and YFSETQ. Here the CDR3 reads CASSRGNPYNSPLHF. CDR3 coding DNA: TGCGCCAGCAGCCGCGGCAATCCCTATAATTCACCCCTCCACTTT.

The CDR3 nucleotides are TGTGCCACCAGCAGAGGTCGAGGGAGTAGCACAGATACGCAGTATTTT. This sequence encodes CATSRGRGSSTDTQYF. The chain employs TRBV15 and TRBJ2-3, with D possibly TRBD2 on 5 matching bases. Germline V gives CDR1 LNHNV, CDR2 YYDKDF (reference sequence). V was trimmed by 1 base and J by 0 bases, leaving 11 bases between them. The CDR3 has 16 amino acids. The full variable domain, completed using reference TRBV15 and TRBJ2-3, is DAMVIQNPRYQVTQFGKPVTLSCSQTLNHNVMYWYQQKSSQAPKLLFHYYDKDFNNEADTPDNFQSRRPNTSFCFLDIRSPGLGDTAMYLCATSRGRGSSTDTQYFGPGTRLTVL.

Here the CDR3 reads CASSLAGRTGELFF. DNA for the CDR3: TGCGCCAGCAGCTTGGCAGGGCGTACCGGGGAGCTGTTTTTT. This chain joins TRBV5-1 and TRBJ2-2; perhaps TRBD1 as D (5 bases). Germline V lookup: CDR1 SGHRS, CDR2 YFSETQ. V shed 0 bases and J shed 5 bases, with 8 bases lying between them. The CDR3 is 14 amino acids.

The J gene is TRBJ1-1, the V gene TRBV19; D may be TRBD1 (6 bases). The CDR3 length is 12 residues. Germline V lookup: CDR1 LNHDA, CDR2 SQIVND (reference sequence). V lost 4 bases and J lost 10, with 13 bases in between. CDR3 region: CASSTPGQRAFF. The CDR3 bases are TGTGCCAGTAGTACGCCGGGACAAAGAGCTTTCTTT.

The chain has TRBV30 and TRBJ2-7, with no clear D. With 0 bases removed from V and 3 bases from J, the gap between germline ends came to 9 bases. This CDR3 has 13 amino acids. CDR1 GTSNPN and CDR2 SVGIG come from the germline V gene (reference sequence). CDR3 DNA: TGTGCCTGGAGTGTACTCTACGGCTACGAGCAGTACTTC. Amino acid sequence: CAWSVLYGYEQYF. Based on the CDR3 plus reference TRBV30 and TRBJ2-7, the full variable domain is SQTIHQWPATLVQPVGSPLSLECTVEGTSNPNLYWYRQAAGRGLQLLFYSVGIGQISSEVPQNLSASRPQDRQFILSSKKLLLSDSGFYLCAWSVLYGYEQYFGPGTRLTVT.

The V and J genes are TRBV7-9 and TRBJ2-5; D call uncertain. V lost 4 bases to trimming and J lost 2 bases, with 14 bases between them. The CDR3 covers 15 residues. CDR1 is SEHNR and CDR2 is FQNEAQ in the germline V gene (reference sequence). CDR3 protein: CASSSFGDPQETQYF. CDR3 sequence (DNA): TGTGCCAGCAGCTCGTTCGGAGACCCACAAGAGACCCAGTACTTC.

This clone was seen a handful of times. J is TRBJ2-4 and V is TRBV10-1; D gene ambiguous. In germline, CDR1 is WNHNN, CDR2 SYGVQD (reference sequence). Trimming pared 3 bases from V and 0 bases from J, leaving 6 bases between. This CDR3 is built from 14 residues. The CDR3 spells CASSDSLAKNIQYF. As DNA, the CDR3 is TGCGCCAGCAGTGACAGTTTAGCCAAAAACATTCAGTACTTC.

The chain couples TRBV11-2 to TRBJ2-1; 7 bases agree with TRBD1. The V gene's germline CDR1 is SGHAT and CDR2 FQNNGV. V lost 8 bases and J lost 7; bases outside the gene matches: 11. CDR3 length equals 14 residues. The chain's CDR3 is CASVTDRVLNEQFF. Here the CDR3 DNA reads TGTGCCAGCGTAACCGACAGGGTTTTGAATGAGCAGTTCTTC.

This sequence joins TRBV4-2 and TRBJ1-4, with 10 bases lining up with TRBD1. This CDR3 has 14 residues. Germline-derived CDR1 and CDR2 are LGHNA and YNFKEQ. Trimming removed 4 bases from V and 7 bases from J; junction bases left unmatched: 3. The CDR3 is CASSPDRGAEKLFF. The CDR3 coding sequence is TGTGCCAGCAGCCCGGACAGGGGGGCTGAAAAACTGTTTTTT.

The chain links TRBV4-1 to TRBJ1-5; tentatively, D is TRBD1 (5 bases). Per the germline V gene, CDR1 is MGHRA and CDR2 is YSYEKL. Trimming left V 0 bases short and J 4 bases short, with 13 bases between. This CDR3 is 16 amino acids long. CDR3 residues: CASSQEGYQGNQPQHF. The DNA of the CDR3 is TGCGCCAGCAGCCAAGAAGGGTACCAGGGTAATCAGCCCCAGCATTTT.